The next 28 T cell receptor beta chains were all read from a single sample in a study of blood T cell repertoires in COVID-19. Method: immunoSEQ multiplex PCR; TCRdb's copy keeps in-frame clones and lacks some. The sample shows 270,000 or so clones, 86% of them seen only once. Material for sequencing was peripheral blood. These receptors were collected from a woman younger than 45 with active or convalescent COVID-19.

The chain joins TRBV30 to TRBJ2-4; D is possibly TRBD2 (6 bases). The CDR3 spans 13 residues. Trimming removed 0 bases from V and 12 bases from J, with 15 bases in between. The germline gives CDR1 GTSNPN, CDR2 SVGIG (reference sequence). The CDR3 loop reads CAWSVPGTLPQYF. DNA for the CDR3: TGTGCCTGGAGTGTCCCCGGGACTCTGCCTCAGTACTTC.

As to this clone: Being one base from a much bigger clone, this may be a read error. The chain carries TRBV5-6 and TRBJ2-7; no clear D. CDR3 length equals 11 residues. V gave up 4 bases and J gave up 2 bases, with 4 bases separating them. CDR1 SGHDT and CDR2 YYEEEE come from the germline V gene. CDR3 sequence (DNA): TGTGCCAGCAGCGCGGCCTACGAGCAGTACTTC. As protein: CASSAAYEQYF.

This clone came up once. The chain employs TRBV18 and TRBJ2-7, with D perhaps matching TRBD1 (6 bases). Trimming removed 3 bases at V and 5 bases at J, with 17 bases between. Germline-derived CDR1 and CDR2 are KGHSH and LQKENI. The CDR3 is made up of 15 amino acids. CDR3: CASSPYQAGANEQYF. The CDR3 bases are TGTGCCAGCTCACCTTACCAAGCAGGGGCCAACGAGCAGTACTTC.

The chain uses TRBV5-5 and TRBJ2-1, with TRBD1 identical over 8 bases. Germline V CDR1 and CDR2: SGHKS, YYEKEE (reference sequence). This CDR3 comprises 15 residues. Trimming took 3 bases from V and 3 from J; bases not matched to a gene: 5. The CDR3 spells CASSYPGQVYNEQFF. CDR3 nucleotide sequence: TGTGCCAGCAGCTACCCGGGACAGGTCTACAATGAGCAGTTCTTC. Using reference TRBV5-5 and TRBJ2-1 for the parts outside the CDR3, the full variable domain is DAGVTQSPTHLIKTRGQQVTLRCSPISGHKSVSWYQQVLGQGPQFIFQYYEKEERGRGNFPDRFSARQFPNYSSELNVNALLLGDSALYLCASSYPGQVYNEQFFGPGTRLTVL.

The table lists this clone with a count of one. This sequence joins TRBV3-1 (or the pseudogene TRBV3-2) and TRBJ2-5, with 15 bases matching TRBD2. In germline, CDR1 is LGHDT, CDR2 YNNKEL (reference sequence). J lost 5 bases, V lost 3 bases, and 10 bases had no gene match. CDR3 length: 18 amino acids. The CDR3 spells CASSQGVGLAGGGETQYF. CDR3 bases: TGTGCCAGCAGCCAGGGTGTGGGACTAGCGGGGGGCGGCGAGACCCAGTACTTC.

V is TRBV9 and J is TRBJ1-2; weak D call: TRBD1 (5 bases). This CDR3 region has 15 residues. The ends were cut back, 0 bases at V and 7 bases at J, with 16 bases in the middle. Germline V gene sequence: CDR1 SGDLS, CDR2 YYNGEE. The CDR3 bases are TGTGCCAGCAGCGTAGGTTCTCGGGGGGGAAGTGGCTACACCTTC. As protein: CASSVGSRGGSGYTF.

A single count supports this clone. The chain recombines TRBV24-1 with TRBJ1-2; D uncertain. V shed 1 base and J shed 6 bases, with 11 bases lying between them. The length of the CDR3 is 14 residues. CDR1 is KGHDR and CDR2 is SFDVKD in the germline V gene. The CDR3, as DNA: TGTGCCACCAGTGATTTTGGTGTTTCGGATGGCTACACCTTC. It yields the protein CATSDFGVSDGYTF.

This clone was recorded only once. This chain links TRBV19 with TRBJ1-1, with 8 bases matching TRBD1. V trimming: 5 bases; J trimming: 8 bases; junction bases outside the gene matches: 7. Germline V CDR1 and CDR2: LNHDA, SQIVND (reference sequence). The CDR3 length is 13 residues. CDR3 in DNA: TGTGCCAGTAGTCTCGGACAGGGCGGGGAAGCTTTCTTT. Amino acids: CASSLGQGGEAFF.

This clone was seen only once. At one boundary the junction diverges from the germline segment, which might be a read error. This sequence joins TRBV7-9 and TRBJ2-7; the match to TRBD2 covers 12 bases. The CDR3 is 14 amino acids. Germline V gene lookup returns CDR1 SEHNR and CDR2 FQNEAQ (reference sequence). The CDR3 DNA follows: TGTGCCAGCAGCCTAGCGGGGGGGCCGAGGGAGCAGTACTTC. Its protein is CASSLAGGPREQYF.

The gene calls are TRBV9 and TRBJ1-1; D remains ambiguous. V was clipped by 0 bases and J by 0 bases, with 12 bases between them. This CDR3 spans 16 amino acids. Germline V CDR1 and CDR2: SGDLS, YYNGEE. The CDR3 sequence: CASSVGAGSMNTEAFF. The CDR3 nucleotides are TGTGCCAGCAGCGTAGGGGCAGGCTCTATGAACACTGAAGCTTTCTTT. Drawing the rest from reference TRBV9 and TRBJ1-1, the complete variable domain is DSGVTQTPKHLITATGQRVTLRCSPRSGDLSVYWYQQSLDQGLQFLIQYYNGEERAKGNILERFSAQQFPDLHSELNLSSLELGDSALYFCASSVGAGSMNTEAFFGQGTRLTVV.

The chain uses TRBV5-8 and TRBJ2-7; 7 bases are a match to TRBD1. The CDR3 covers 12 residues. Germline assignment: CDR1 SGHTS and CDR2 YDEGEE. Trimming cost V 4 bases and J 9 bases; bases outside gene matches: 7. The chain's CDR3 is CASSLGQAGQYF. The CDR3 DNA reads TGTGCCAGCAGCCTTGGACAGGCCGGGCAGTACTTC.

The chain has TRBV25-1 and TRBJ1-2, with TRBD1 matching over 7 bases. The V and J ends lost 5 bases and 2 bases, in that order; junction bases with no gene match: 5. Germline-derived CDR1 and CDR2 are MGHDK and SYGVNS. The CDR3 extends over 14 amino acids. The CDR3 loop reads CASSSRQGNYGYTF. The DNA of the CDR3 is TGTGCCAGCAGTTCCCGACAGGGAAACTATGGCTACACCTTC.

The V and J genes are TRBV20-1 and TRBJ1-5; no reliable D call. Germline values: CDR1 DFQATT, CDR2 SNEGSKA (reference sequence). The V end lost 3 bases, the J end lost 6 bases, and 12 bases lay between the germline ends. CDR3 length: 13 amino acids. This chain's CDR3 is CSASDLGRQPQHF. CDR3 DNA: TGCAGTGCTAGTGACCTAGGCCGTCAGCCCCAGCATTTT.

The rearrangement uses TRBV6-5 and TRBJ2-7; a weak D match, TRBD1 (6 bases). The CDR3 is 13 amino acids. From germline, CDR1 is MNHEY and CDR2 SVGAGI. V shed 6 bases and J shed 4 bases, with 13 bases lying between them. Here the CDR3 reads CASRPTGLYEQYF. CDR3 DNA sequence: TGTGCCAGCAGACCGACAGGCCTGTACGAGCAGTACTTC.

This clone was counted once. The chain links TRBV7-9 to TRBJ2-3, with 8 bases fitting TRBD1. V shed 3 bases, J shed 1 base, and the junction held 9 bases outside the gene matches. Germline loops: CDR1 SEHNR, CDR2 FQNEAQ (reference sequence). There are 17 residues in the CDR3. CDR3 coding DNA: TGTGCCAGCAGCTTGGCTCTTCAGGGGGCGCGCACAGATACGCAGTATTTT. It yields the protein CASSLALQGARTDTQYF.

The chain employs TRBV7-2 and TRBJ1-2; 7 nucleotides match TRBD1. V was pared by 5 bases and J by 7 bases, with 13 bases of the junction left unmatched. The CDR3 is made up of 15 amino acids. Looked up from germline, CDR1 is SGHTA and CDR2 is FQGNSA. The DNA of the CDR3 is TGTGCCAGCAGCCCGAGGGGACAGTTCCTAGGTGGCTACACCTTC. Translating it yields CASSPRGQFLGGYTF.

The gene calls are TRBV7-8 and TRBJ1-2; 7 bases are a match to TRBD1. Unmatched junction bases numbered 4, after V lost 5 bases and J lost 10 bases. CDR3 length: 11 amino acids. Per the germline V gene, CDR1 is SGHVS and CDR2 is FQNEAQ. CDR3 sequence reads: CASSDTGDYTF. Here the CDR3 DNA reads TGTGCCAGCAGCGATACAGGGGACTACACCTTC. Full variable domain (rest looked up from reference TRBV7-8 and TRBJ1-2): GAGVSQSPRYKVAKRGQDVALRCDPISGHVSLFWYQQALGQGPEFLTYFQNEAQLDKSGLPSDRFFAERPEGSVSTLKIQRTQQEDSAVYLCASSDTGDYTFGSGTRLTVV.

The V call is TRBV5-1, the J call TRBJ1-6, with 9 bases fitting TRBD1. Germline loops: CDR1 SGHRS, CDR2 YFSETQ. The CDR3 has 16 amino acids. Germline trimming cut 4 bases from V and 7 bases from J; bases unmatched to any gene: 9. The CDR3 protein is CASSPSWDRENSPLHF. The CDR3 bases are TGCGCCAGCAGCCCGTCGTGGGACAGGGAAAATTCACCCCTCCACTTT.

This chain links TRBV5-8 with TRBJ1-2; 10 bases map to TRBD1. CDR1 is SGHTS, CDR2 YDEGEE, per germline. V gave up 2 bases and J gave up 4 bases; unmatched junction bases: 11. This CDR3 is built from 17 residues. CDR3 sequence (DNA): TGTGCCAGCAGCTTTCGAGGGACAGGGGTTGGAGGCTATGGCTACACCTTC. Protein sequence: CASSFRGTGVGGYGYTF.

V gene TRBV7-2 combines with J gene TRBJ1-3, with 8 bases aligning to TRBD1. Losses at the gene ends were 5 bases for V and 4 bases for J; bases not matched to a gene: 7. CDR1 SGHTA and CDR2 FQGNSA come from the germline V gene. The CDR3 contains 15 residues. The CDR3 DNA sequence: TGTGCCAGCAGCGACCGGACAGGGTCCGGAAACACCATATATTTT. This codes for CASSDRTGSGNTIYF.

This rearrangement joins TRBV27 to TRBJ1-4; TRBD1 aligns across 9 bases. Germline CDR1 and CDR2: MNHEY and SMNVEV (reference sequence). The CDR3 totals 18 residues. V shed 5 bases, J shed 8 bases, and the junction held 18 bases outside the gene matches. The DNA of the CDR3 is TGTGCCAGCAGTCGTACCGCTACAAACAGGGGGCGAGGAGAAAAACTGTTTTTT. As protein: CASSRTATNRGRGEKLFF. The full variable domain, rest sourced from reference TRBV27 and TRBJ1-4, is EAQVTQNPRYLITVTGKKLTVTCSQNMNHEYMSWYRQDPGLGLRQIYYSMNVEVTDKGDVPEGYKVSRKEKRNFPLILESPSPNQTSLYFCASSRTATNRGRGEKLFFGSGTQLSVL.

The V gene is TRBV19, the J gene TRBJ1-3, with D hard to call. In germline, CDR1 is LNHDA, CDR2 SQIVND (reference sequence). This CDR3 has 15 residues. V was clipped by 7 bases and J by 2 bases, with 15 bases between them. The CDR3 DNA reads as TGTGCCAGTACGTTGGACGGGAGCCCTGGAAACACCATATATTTT. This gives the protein CASTLDGSPGNTIYF.

The CDR3 coding sequence is TGTGCCAGCAGCCCCGGGCGACAGGAGGTTTACGAGCAGTACTTC. Residues: CASSPGRQEVYEQYF. The chain links TRBV7-2 to TRBJ2-7, with D maybe TRBD1 (6 bases). Germline CDR1 reads SGHTA; CDR2 reads FQGNSA. The ends were cut back, 5 bases at V and 4 bases at J, with 18 bases in the middle. The CDR3 runs 15 residues.

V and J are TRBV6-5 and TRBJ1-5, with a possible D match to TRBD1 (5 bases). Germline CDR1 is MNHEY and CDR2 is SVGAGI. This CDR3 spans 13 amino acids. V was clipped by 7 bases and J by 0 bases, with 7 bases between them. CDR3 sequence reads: CASTDSSNQPQHF. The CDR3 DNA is TGTGCCAGCACAGACAGTAGCAATCAGCCCCAGCATTTT.

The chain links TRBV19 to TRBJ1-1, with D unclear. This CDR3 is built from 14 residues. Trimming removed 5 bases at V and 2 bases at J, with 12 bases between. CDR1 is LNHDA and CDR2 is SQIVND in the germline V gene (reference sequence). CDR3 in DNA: TGTGCCAGTAGTGTCAACATCCCTAACACTGAAGCTTTCTTT. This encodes CASSVNIPNTEAFF.

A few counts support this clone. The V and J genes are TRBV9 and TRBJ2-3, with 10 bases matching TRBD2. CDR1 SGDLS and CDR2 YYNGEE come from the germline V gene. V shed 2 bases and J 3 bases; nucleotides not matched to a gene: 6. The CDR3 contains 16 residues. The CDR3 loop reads CASSVAAGGPTDTQYF. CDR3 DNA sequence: TGTGCCAGCAGCGTGGCAGCGGGGGGGCCTACAGATACGCAGTATTTT.

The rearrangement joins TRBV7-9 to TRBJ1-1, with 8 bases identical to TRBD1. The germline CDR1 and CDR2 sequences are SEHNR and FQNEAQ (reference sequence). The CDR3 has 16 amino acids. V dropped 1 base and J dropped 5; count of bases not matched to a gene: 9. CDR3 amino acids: CASSLDSGQGRTEAFF. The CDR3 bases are TGTGCCAGCAGCTTAGACAGTGGACAGGGTCGGACTGAAGCTTTCTTT.

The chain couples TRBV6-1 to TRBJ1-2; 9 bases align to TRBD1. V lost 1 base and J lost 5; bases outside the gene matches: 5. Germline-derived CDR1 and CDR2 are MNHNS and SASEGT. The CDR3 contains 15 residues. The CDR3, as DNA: TGTGCCAGCAGTGAAGGGACAGGGGCCCCGTATGGCTACACCTTC. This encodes CASSEGTGAPYGYTF.